Following are 11 T cell receptor beta chains from one sample sequenced in a study of blood T cell repertoires in COVID-19. Measured with immunoSEQ multiplex PCR; TCRdb has only the in-frame clones, and not every one. Of 50,000 or so clones listed, 77% are singletons. Input material: peripheral blood. These receptors all stem from a human donor with active or convalescent COVID-19. The donor label of this sample is uncertain.

The gene calls are TRBV6-2 or TRBV6-3 and TRBJ2-2; D perhaps matches TRBD2 (7 bases). Looked up from germline, CDR1 is MNHEY and CDR2 is SVGEGT. Trimming removed 4 bases at V and 0 bases at J, with 9 bases between. The CDR3 covers 15 residues. The CDR3: CASSLGGANTGELFF. The CDR3 nucleotides are TGTGCCAGCAGTTTAGGGGGGGCGAACACCGGGGAGCTGTTTTTT.

The rearrangement joins TRBV28 to TRBJ1-6, with TRBD1 identical over 10 bases. Trimming cost V 2 bases and J 9 bases; bases outside gene matches: 7. Germline V gene lookup returns CDR1 MDHEN and CDR2 SYDVKM. CDR3 length: 16 residues. The CDR3 sequence is CASSLGPRTGGSPLHF. The DNA for the CDR3 is TGTGCCAGCAGTTTAGGCCCGAGGACAGGGGGTTCACCCCTCCACTTT.

The chain links TRBV7-3 to TRBJ2-1; TRBD1 aligns across 8 bases. The germline V gene encodes CDR1 SGHTA and CDR2 FQGTGA. The CDR3 length is 14 residues. The ends lost 5 bases at V and 6 bases at J; junction bases unmatched: 6. CDR3: CASSPRQGPNEQFF. CDR3 sequence (DNA): TGTGCCAGCAGCCCACGACAGGGGCCCAATGAGCAGTTCTTC.

The V call is TRBV5-5, the J call TRBJ2-1; TRBD2 aligns across 12 bases. Germline CDR1 and CDR2: SGHKS and YYEKEE (reference sequence). The V segment lost 3 bases and the J segment 9 bases; nucleotides outside the gene matches: 13. This CDR3 has 17 amino acids. CDR3 in DNA: TGTGCCAGCAGCTCCTTCCGACTAGCGGGAGTTCGCGGTGAGCAGTTCTTC. Residues: CASSSFRLAGVRGEQFF.

This chain links TRBV19 with TRBJ2-3; 9 bases match TRBD2. The germline CDR1 and CDR2 sequences are LNHDA and SQIVND (reference sequence). The V gene end was trimmed by 6 bases and the J gene end by 1 base; junction bases not matched to a gene: 5. This CDR3 spans 15 amino acids. For the CDR3, the DNA is TGTGCCAGTAGCCTCCGGACTAGCGGCACAGATACGCAGTATTTT. Translating it yields CASSLRTSGTDTQYF.

This sequence joins TRBV7-9 and TRBJ2-7, with D maybe TRBD1 (6 bases). There are 15 residues in the CDR3. The germline V gene has CDR1 SEHNR and CDR2 FQNEAQ (reference sequence). With 2 bases removed from V and 2 bases from J, the gap between germline ends came to 13 bases. Here the CDR3 DNA reads TGTGCCAGCAGCTTAAGTGGACAGTTACCCTACGAGCAGTACTTC. Translating gives CASSLSGQLPYEQYF.

The V call is TRBV4-2, the J call TRBJ2-1; 9 nucleotides align to TRBD2. The CDR3 extends over 19 amino acids. CDR1 is LGHNA and CDR2 is YNFKEQ in the germline V gene. The V segment lost 2 bases and the J segment 8 bases; nucleotides outside the gene matches: 19. The CDR3 sequence is CASSQIIVAGVSTGDEQFF. CDR3 DNA: TGTGCCAGCAGCCAAATCATAGTAGCGGGAGTCTCGACGGGGGATGAGCAGTTCTTC.

The table lists this clone with many counts. This chain's CDR3 is CASSQVMNTGELFF. The DNA for the CDR3 is TGTGCCAGCAGCCAAGTCATGAACACCGGGGAGCTGTTTTTT. This chain uses TRBV3-1 (or the pseudogene TRBV3-2) with TRBJ2-2; no reliable D call. Germline V CDR1 and CDR2: LGHDT, YNNKEL (reference sequence). V was pared by 1 base and J by 1 base, with 4 bases between. The CDR3 totals 14 residues.

The V call is TRBV28, the J call TRBJ1-2, with D maybe TRBD1 (6 bases). The CDR3 consists of 14 residues. Trimming shortened V by 7 bases and J by 2 bases, and 14 bases separated the two germline ends. Germline-derived CDR1 and CDR2 are MDHEN and SYDVKM. In nucleotides, the CDR3 is TGTGCCAGCAAGGTGACAGGTCAAAACTATGGCTACACCTTC. Translation gives CASKVTGQNYGYTF.

This sequence joins TRBV24-1 and TRBJ1-1, with D perhaps TRBD1 (5 bases). V was cut by 7 bases and J by 1 base, with 12 bases left in between. The germline V gene has CDR1 KGHDR and CDR2 SFDVKD. The CDR3 sequence is 14 residues long. CDR3 bases: TGTGCCACCAGGGGGGGAGGACAGAACACTGAAGCTTTCTTT. This sequence encodes CATRGGGQNTEAFF.

This chain joins TRBV10-1 and TRBJ2-1, with 13 bases lining up with TRBD2. There are 15 residues in the CDR3. The V gene end was trimmed by 5 bases and the J gene end by 5 bases; junction bases not matched to a gene: 3. Germline lookup yields CDR1 WNHNN and CDR2 SYGVQD (reference sequence). The CDR3: CASSPGLAGNNEQFF. DNA for the CDR3: TGCGCCAGCAGTCCGGGACTAGCGGGAAACAATGAGCAGTTCTTC.